A single TCR beta chain is shown here with its context. Antigen unknown. The data derive from a study of blood T cells in healthy people across ages. Study in general: Roughly one uniquely barcoded beta molecule per two T cells was captured.

The CDR3 runs to 15 residues. Germline V gene lookup returns CDR1 SGDLS and CDR2 YYNGEE. Trimming took off 0 bases at V and 11 bases at J, with 20 bases between the two ends. Study-wide results and caveats: Researchers said unsorted PBMCs prevented a conclusive naive versus antigen-experienced comparison.

Drawn from each donor were about 9 milliliters of peripheral blood. A second PCR of roughly 7 to 11 cycles used a sample-barcoded 5' primer and a J-beta primer mix. A 12-random-nucleotide template-switch adaptor tagged each cDNA molecule. MiXCR was run by TCRdb on the 5' RACE reads, yielding one entry per CDR3 protein. This table holds hundreds of thousands of distinct CDR3 sequences, roughly 44% found once. The source material was blood. This clonotype was sampled from a man in his sixties in good health. The V call is TRBV9, the J call TRBJ2-5; a possible D gene is TRBD2 (5 bases). CDR3 in amino acids: CASSVVSGLGDEQYF. DNA of the CDR3: TGTGCCAGCAGCGTAGTGTCGGGATTGGGCGATGAGCAGTACTTC. Full variable domain (missing parts from reference TRBV9 and TRBJ2-5): DSGVTQTPKHLITATGQRVTLRCSPRSGDLSVYWYQQSLDQGLQFLIQYYNGEERAKGNILERFSAQQFPDLHSELNLSSLELGDSALYFCASSVVSGLGDEQYFGPGTRLLVL.